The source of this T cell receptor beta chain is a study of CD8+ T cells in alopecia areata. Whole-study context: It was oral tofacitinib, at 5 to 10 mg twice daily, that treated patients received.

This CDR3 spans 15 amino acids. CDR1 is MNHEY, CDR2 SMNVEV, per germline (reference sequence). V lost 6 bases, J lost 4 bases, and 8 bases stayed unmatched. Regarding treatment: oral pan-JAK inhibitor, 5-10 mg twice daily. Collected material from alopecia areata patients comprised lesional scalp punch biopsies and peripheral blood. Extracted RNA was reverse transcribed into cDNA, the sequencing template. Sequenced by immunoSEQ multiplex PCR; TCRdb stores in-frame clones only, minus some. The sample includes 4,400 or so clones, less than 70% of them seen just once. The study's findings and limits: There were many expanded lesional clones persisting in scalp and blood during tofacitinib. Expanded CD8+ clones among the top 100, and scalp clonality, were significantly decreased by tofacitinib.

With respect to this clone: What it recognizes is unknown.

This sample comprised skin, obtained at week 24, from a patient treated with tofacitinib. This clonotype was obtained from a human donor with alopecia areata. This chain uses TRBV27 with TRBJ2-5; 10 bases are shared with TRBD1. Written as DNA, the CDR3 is TGTGCCAGCAGGGCCATGACAGGGGGCCCAGAGACCCAGTACTTC. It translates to CASRAMTGGPETQYF.